This T cell receptor beta chain was retrieved from a study of regulatory T cells in long-lasting Graves disease. With 4 bases clipped from V and 1 base from J, the junction kept 7 bases outside the gene matches. In germline, CDR1 is MGHDK, CDR2 SYGVNS. The CDR3 is 16 residues long. Time point meaning: persistent/refractory GD, antithyroid drugs over 5 years with positive TRAb. Scientists built the TCR library using RNA that was extracted from PBMCs. There are many counts of this clonotype. Construction of the TCR beta libraries employed iRepertoire HTBI primers in conjunction with Arm-PCR of CDR3 regions. TCRdb reanalysed the multiplex PCR reads using MiXCR and keeps one entry per CDR3 protein. The table includes 300,000 to 350,000 distinct CDR3 sequences, around a fifth detected once.

Sequencing used peripheral blood mononuclear cells (PBMCs), obtained when the disease was refractory, from a patient treated with antithyroid drugs. The chain uses TRBV25-1 and TRBJ2-5, with 9 nucleotides matching TRBD2. The clonotype comes from a female donor with Graves disease. In DNA form, the CDR3 reads TGTGCCAGCAGTGCCCCCAGACTAGCGGTCCAAGAGACCCAGTACTTC. This translates into CASSAPRLAVQETQYF.